Ten or more counts support the clone carrying this TCR beta chain. What it recognizes is unknown. The data derive from a study of neurological immune-mediated disorders. Study results and limitations: The expanded clones of different subjects shared no CDR3 amino acid sequences (suggesting private repertoires in all groups). In HTLV-1-associated myelopathy, TCR clonal expansion was greatest, and in multiple sclerosis it was least, below healthy controls.

Time point described: longitudinal time-point 1 (baseline). Preparation of the unsorted libraries drew on 2 million PBMCs stored at -80 C. 5'RACE with 10-nucleotide random UMIs generated the cDNA. Each CDR3 protein is one row after TCRdb ran MiXCR on the 5' RACE reads. The sample shows over 55,000 distinct CDR3 sequences, approximately 10% of them seen only once. The sample was PBMCs. This receptor was obtained from a man aged 25-45 years in good health.

Here the CDR3 reads CASSVFRDSTYNEQFF. In DNA form, the CDR3 reads TGTGCCAGCAGTGTATTCCGGGACAGTACCTACAATGAGCAGTTCTTC. This chain joins TRBV2 and TRBJ2-1; 7 bases map to TRBD1. The CDR3 runs 16 residues. The germline V gene has CDR1 SNHLY and CDR2 FYNNEI. With 4 bases clipped from V and 2 bases from J, the junction kept 8 bases outside the gene matches.